These 6 T cell receptor beta chains came from one sample sequenced in a study of cytotoxic CD8 clonotypes in ibrutinib-treated CLL. The data were produced by immunoSEQ multiplex PCR, yet TCRdb's version contains in-frame clones alone and is incomplete. Of 150,000 or so clones listed, 65% to 85% are singletons. The sequenced sample was PBMCs, obtained after 36 months of ibrutinib treatment. The receptors originated from a human donor with chronic lymphocytic leukemia.

The V gene is TRBV27, the J gene TRBJ2-2, with 8 bases fitting TRBD1. V trimming: 1 base; J trimming: 5 bases; junction bases outside the gene matches: 12. Germline-derived CDR1 and CDR2 are MNHEY and SMNVEV (reference sequence). CDR3 length: 18 amino acids. DNA for the CDR3: TGTGCCAGCAGTTTATTGGTGGGGGGCGACAGGGGTACCGGGGAGCTGTTTTTT. Protein: CASSLLVGGDRGTGELFF.

The chain carries TRBV13 and TRBJ1-4; a weak D match, TRBD1 (5 bases). Germline V gene lookup returns CDR1 PRHDT and CDR2 FYEKMQ (reference sequence). The CDR3 is 15 residues long. Between the trimmed V and J ends, which lost 5 bases and 8 bases, there was a span of 18 bases. The CDR3 DNA is TGTGCCAGCAGCGGCGACAGTCCCATAAACGAAAAACTGTTTTTT. Amino acid sequence: CASSGDSPINEKLFF.

The chain links TRBV30 to TRBJ1-5, with 8 bases that match TRBD1. After removal of 0 bases from V and 5 bases from J, the junction contained 0 bases not matched to a gene. CDR1 and CDR2 (germline): GTSNPN, SVGIG (reference sequence). CDR3 length: 13 residues. The CDR3 region has the DNA TGTGCCTGGAGTGTACAGGGGGATCAGCCCCAGCATTTT. As protein: CAWSVQGDQPQHF. The full variable domain, with the rest looked up from reference TRBV30 and TRBJ1-5, is SQTIHQWPATLVQPVGSPLSLECTVEGTSNPNLYWYRQAAGRGLQLLFYSVGIGQISSEVPQNLSASRPQDRQFILSSKKLLLSDSGFYLCAWSVQGDQPQHFGDGTRLSIL.

The CDR3 spells CASKVDLGNTGELFF. CDR3 sequence (DNA): TGTGCCAGTAAGGTTGACCTTGGAAACACCGGGGAGCTGTTTTTT. The chain combines TRBV19 with TRBJ2-2; D is ambiguous. The CDR3 contains 15 residues. Germline V gene sequence: CDR1 LNHDA, CDR2 SQIVND (reference sequence). Trimming removed 7 bases at V and 2 bases at J, with 14 bases between.

The chain combines TRBV7-9 with TRBJ2-3; D is possibly TRBD1 or TRBD2 (5 bases each). The germline CDR1 and CDR2 sequences are SEHNR and FQNEAQ (reference sequence). The V and J ends lost 5 bases and 0 bases respectively, with 15 bases between them. The CDR3 length is 16 residues. CDR3 coding DNA: TGTGCCAGCAGCCCCGGGACCTTCGTGAGCACAGATACGCAGTATTTT. It yields the protein CASSPGTFVSTDTQYF.

This clone was observed once. The chain uses TRBV7-8 and TRBJ2-1, with D unresolved. Per the germline V gene, CDR1 is SGHVS and CDR2 is FQNEAQ. This CDR3 is built from 15 residues. The germline V and J ends were trimmed by 5 bases and 0 bases, with 11 bases remaining between them. CDR3 nucleotides: TGTGCCAGCAGCCACCTTTTGATCTCCTACAATGAGCAGTTCTTC. Translation: CASSHLLISYNEQFF.